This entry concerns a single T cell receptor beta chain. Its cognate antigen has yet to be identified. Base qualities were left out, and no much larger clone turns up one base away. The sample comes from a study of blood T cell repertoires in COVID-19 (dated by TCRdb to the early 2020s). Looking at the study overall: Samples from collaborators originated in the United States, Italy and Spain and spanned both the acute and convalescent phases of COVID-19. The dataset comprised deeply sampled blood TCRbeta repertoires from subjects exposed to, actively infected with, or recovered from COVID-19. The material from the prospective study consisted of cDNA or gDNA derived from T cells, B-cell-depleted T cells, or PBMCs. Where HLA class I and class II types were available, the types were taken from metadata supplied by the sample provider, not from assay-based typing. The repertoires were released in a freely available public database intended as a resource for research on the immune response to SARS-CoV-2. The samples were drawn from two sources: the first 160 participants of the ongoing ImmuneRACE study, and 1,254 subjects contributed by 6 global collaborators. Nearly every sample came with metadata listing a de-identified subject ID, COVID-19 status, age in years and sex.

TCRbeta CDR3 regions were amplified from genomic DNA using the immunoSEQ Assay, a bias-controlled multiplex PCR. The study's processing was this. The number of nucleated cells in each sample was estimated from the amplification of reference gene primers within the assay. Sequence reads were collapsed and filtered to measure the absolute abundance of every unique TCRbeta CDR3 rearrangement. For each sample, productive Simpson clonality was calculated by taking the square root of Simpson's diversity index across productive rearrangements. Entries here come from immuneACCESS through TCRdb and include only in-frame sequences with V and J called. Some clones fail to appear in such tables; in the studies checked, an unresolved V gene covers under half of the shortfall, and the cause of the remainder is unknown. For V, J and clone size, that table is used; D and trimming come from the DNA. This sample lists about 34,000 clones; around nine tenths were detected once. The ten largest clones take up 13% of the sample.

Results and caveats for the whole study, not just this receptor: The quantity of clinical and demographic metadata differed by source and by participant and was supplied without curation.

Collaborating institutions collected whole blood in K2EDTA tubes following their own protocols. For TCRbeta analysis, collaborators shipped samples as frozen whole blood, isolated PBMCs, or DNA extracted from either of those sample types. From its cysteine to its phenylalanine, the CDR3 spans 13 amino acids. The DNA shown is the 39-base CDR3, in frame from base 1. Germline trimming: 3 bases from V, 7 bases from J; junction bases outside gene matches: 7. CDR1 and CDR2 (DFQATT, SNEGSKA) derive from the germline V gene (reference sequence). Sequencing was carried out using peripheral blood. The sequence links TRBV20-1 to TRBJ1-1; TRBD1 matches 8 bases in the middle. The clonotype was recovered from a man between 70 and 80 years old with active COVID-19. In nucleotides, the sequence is TGCAGTGCTAGTGGGGGACAGGCCTTTGAAGCTTTCTTT. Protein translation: CSASGGQAFEAFF.